Sequencing of this TCR beta chain was carried out in a study of blood T cells in healthy people across ages. Turning to the study itself: About one barcoded TCR beta cDNA was captured per two T cells.

A second roughly 6 to 12 cycle PCR used barcoded and J-beta primers. A single record per CDR3 protein comes from TCRdb applying MiXCR to the 5' RACE reads. The profile covers fewer than 600,000 distinct CDR3 sequences, with roughly a quarter appearing a single time and approximately 3.3% taken by the ten largest. Donors each provided ten milliliters of peripheral blood. As for this clonotype: Without the conserved terminal phenylalanine or tryptophan, this CDR3 likely stems from a read error.

These sequences were also reported in another study, on T cells of mothers and their children.

This receptor was taken from a boy aged 2 to 10 in good health. The sequenced sample was blood.

Here the CDR3 reads CANISTGPYGQYI. The CDR3 DNA reads TGTGCCAACATCTCTACAGGTCCCTACGGGCAGTACATC. The chain links TRBV27 to TRBJ2-7, with D perhaps matching TRBD1 (5 bases). Germline V lookup: CDR1 MNHEY, CDR2 SMNVEV (reference sequence). The CDR3 sequence is 13 residues long.